The present entry profiles one T cell receptor (beta chain) with its context. Its target is not known. Here immunoSEQ multiplex PCR was the method, and the copy in TCRdb shows in-frame clones only, minus some. The sample lists 220,000 or so clones; about nine tenths were seen once. The sample belongs to a study of cytomegalovirus exposure and HLA in healthy donors. Study-wide results and limits: Many donors shared some public TCRs, even though most TCR sequences were rare. CMV antigen specificity was confirmed in vitro for three CMV-associated chains. Associated with cytomegalovirus, according to the listing, were around 160 TCR beta chains.

CDR3 size: 18 residues. Losses at the gene ends were 0 bases for V and 4 bases for J; bases not matched to a gene: 7. Per germline, CDR1 SQVTM and CDR2 ANQGSEA. Separate from the roughly 720-subject first cohort, the roughly 120-subject validation cohort was the one that the donors belonged to. This rearrangement joins TRBV29-1 to TRBJ2-6, with TRBD1 matching 12 bases. The sample taken for sequencing was PBMCs. The source is a woman under 30 in good health and CMV-seropositive. CDR3: CSVEDRGQGARGANVLTF. In nucleotides, the CDR3 is TGCAGCGTTGAAGATAGGGGACAGGGGGCGCGAGGGGCCAACGTCCTGACTTTC.